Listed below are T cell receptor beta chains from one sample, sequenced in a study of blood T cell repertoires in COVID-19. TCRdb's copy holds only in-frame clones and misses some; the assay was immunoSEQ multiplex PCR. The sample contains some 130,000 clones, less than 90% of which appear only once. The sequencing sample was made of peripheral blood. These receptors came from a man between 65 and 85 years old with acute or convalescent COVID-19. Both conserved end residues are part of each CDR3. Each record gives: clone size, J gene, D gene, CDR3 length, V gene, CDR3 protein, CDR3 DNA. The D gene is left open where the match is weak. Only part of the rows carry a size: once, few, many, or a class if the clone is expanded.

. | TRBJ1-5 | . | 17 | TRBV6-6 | CASSRGNQGFGNQPQHF | TGTGCCAGCAGTCGAGGAAACCAGGGGTTCGGTAATCAGCCCCAGCATTTT
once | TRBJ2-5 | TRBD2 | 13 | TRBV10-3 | CAISDGGAETQYF | TGTGCCATCAGTGACGGGGGGGCGGAGACCCAGTACTTC
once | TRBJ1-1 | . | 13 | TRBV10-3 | CATRLTVNTEAFF | TGTGCCACCAGGCTGACAGTGAACACTGAAGCTTTCTTT
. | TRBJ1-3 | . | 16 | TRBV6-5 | CASSYSAQFSGNTIYF | TGTGCCAGCAGTTACTCAGCCCAATTCTCTGGAAACACCATATATTTT
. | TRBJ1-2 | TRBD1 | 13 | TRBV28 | CASSPRDRAGYTF | TGTGCCAGCAGTCCCCGCGACAGGGCTGGCTACACCTTC
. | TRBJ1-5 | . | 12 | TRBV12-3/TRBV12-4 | CASSSNNQPQHF | TGTGCCAGCAGTTCAAACAATCAGCCCCAGCATTTT
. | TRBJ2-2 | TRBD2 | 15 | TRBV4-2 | CASSQREDDTGELFF | TGTGCCAGCAGCCAGCGGGAGGACGACACCGGGGAGCTGTTTTTT
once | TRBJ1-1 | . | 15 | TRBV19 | CASSIRGTPGTEAFF | TGTGCCAGTAGTATTCGCGGGACTCCGGGCACTGAAGCTTTCTTT
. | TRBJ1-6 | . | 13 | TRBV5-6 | CASSLTGQSPLHF | TGTGCCAGCAGCTTGACAGGGCAATCACCCCTCCACTTT
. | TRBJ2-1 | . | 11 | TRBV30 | CAWSVVGEQFF | TGTGCCTGGAGTGTAGTCGGTGAGCAGTTCTTC
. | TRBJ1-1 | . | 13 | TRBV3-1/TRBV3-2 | CASGRQMNTEAFF | TGTGCCAGCGGTAGACAGATGAACACTGAAGCTTTCTTT
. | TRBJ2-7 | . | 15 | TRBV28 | CASSPRGQATYEQYF | TGTGCCAGCAGCCCAAGAGGACAAGCAACCTACGAGCAGTACTTC
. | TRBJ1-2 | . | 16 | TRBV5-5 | CASSSIPLGGNYGYTF | TGTGCCAGCAGCTCCATCCCGTTGGGGGGGAACTATGGCTACACCTTC
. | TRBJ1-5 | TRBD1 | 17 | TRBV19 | CASSPRGQGLGNQPQHF | TGTGCCAGTAGTCCCCGGGGACAGGGTCTCGGCAATCAGCCCCAGCATTTT
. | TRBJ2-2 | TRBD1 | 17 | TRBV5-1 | CASSWPTGEIDTGELFF | TGCGCCAGCAGCTGGCCAACAGGGGAGATCGACACCGGGGAGCTGTTTTTT
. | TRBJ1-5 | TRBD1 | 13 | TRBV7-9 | CASSPTGSQPQHF | TGTGCCAGCAGCCCGACAGGGAGTCAGCCCCAGCATTTT
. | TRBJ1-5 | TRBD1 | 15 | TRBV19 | CASTPGTGGGGPQHF | TGTGCCAGTACCCCCGGGACAGGGGGCGGGGGGCCCCAGCATTTT
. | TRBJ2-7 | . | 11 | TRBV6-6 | CASRDSREQYF | TGTGCCAGCAGGGACAGCCGGGAGCAGTACTTC
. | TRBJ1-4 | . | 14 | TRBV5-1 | CASSLGRGGEKLFF | TGCGCCAGCAGCTTGGGAAGGGGAGGAGAAAAACTGTTTTTT
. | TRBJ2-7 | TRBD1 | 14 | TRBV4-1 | CASSLSDRGYEQYF | TGCGCCAGCAGCCTCTCGGACAGGGGTTACGAGCAGTACTTC
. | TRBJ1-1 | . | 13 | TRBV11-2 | CASSSDSNTEAFF | TGTGCCAGCAGCTCCGACAGCAACACTGAAGCTTTCTTT
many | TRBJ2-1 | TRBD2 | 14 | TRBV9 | CASSVGRGEYEQFF | TGTGCCAGCAGCGTGGGGCGGGGGGAATATGAGCAGTTCTTC
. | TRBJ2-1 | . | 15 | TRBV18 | CASSLTDSRGNEQFF | TGTGCCAGCTCACTGACGGACAGTAGGGGGAATGAGCAGTTCTTC
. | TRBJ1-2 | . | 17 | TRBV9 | CASSVEISGRVGGGYTF | TGTGCCAGCAGCGTAGAGATTTCAGGCAGGGTCGGTGGAGGCTACACCTTC
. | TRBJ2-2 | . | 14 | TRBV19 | CASSILWNTGELFF | TGTGCCAGTAGTATTTTATGGAACACCGGGGAGCTGTTTTTT
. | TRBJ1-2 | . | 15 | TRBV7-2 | CASSSTRTANYGYTF | TGTGCCAGCAGCTCAACCCGGACAGCTAACTATGGCTACACCTTC
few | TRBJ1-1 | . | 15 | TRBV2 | CASSGGQGWNTEAFF | TGTGCCAGCAGTGGGGGGCAGGGGTGGAACACTGAAGCTTTCTTT
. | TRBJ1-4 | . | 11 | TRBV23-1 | CASSPDELLFF | TGCGCCAGCAGCCCCGATGAGCTACTGTTTTTT
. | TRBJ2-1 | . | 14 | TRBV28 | CASSPRASYNEQFF | TGTGCCAGCAGTCCGAGGGCGTCCTACAATGAGCAGTTCTTC
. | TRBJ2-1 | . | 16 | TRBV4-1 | CASSQDPQAIYNEQFF | TGCGCCAGCAGCCAAGACCCCCAGGCAATATACAATGAGCAGTTCTTC
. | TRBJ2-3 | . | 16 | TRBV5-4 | CASSPTPGSQPDTQYF | TGTGCCAGCAGCCCTACTCCCGGGTCCCAACCGGATACGCAGTATTTT
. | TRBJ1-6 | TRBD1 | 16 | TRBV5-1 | CASRWTGSSYNSPLHF | TGCGCCAGCAGATGGACAGGTAGCTCCTATAATTCACCCCTCCACTTT
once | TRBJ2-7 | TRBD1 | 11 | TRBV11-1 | CASSLGDREYF | TGTGCCAGCAGCTTGGGGGACAGGGAGTACTTC
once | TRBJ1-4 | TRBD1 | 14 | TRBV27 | CASSYRGEGEKLFF | TGTGCCAGCAGTTACAGGGGAGAGGGCGAAAAACTGTTTTTT
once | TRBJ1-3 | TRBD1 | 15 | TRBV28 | CASSPQGHSGNTIYF | TGTGCCAGCAGCCCACAGGGGCACTCTGGAAACACCATATATTTT
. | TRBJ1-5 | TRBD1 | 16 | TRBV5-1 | CASRVLRDSPNQPQHF | TGCGCCAGCCGGGTATTACGGGACAGCCCTAATCAGCCCCAGCATTTT
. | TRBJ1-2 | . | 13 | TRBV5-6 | CASSLNRESGYTF | TGTGCCAGCAGCTTGAACAGGGAGAGCGGCTACACCTTC
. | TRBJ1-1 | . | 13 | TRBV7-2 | CASSQHQNTEAFF | TGTGCCAGCAGCCAACACCAGAACACTGAAGCTTTCTTT
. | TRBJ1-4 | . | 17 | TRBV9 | CASSPAETAVGREKLFF | TGTGCCAGCAGCCCAGCGGAAACGGCAGTAGGGCGTGAAAAACTGTTTTTT
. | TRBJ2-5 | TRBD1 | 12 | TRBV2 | CASGAQGETQYF | TGTGCCAGCGGTGCACAGGGGGAGACCCAGTACTTC
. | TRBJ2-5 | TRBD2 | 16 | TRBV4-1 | CASSQDRLAEVETQYF | TGCGCCAGCAGCCAAGATCGACTAGCGGAGGTGGAGACCCAGTACTTC
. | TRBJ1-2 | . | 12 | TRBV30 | CAWSPQGFGYTF | TGTGCCTGGAGTCCACAGGGTTTCGGCTACACCTTC
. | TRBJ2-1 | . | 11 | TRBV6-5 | CASRSGSEQFF | TGTGCCAGCAGGTCGGGTAGTGAGCAGTTCTTC
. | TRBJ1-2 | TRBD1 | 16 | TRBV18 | CASSPGQGSLSGGYTF | TGTGCCAGCTCACCAGGACAGGGGAGTTTGAGCGGTGGCTACACCTTC
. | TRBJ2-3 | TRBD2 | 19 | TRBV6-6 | CASSLAGTSGGPLTDTQYF | TGTGCCAGCAGTCTGGCCGGGACTAGCGGGGGGCCGCTCACAGATACGCAGTATTTT
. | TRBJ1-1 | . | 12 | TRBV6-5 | CASRIVGAEAFF | TGTGCCAGCCGAATAGTTGGAGCTGAAGCTTTCTTT